Following are 22 T cell receptor beta chains from one sample sequenced in a study of radiotherapy plus CTLA-4 blockade in lung cancer. This table comes from immunoSEQ multiplex PCR, and its TCRdb copy is limited to in-frame clones, with some not included. Among about 73,000 clones, around 86% were seen once, and the ten largest hold 40%. The material was peripheral blood, obtained from a patient treated with radiotherapy plus ipilimumab. The receptor set was obtained from a human donor with non-small cell lung cancer that progressed on radiotherapy plus ipilimumab.

CDR3 sequence: CASSDGSSGSTDTQYF. In DNA form, the CDR3 reads TGTGCCAGCAGTGATGGTAGTAGCGGGAGCACAGATACGCAGTATTTT. J is TRBJ2-3 and V is TRBV6-4, with TRBD2 matching 7 bases. The trim removed 3 bases at V and 0 bases at J, leaving 6 bases unmatched. Germline-derived CDR1 and CDR2 are MRHNA and SNTAGT. The CDR3 is 16 amino acids.

The chain has TRBV6-1 and TRBJ1-2; D uncertain. Germline assignment: CDR1 MNHNS and CDR2 SASEGT. The germline V and J ends were trimmed by 1 base and 5 bases, with 14 bases remaining between them. The CDR3 loop spans 15 amino acids. The CDR3 bases are TGTGCCAGCAGTGAAGTCCTAAAGGGAGGGTATGGCTACACCTTC. The encoded protein is CASSEVLKGGYGYTF.

The chain recombines TRBV6-1 with TRBJ2-3, with 10 bases fitting TRBD2. The V and J ends lost 8 bases and 3 bases, in that order; junction bases with no gene match: 8. The germline V gene has CDR1 MNHNS and CDR2 SASEGT. This CDR3 has 15 residues. In DNA form, the CDR3 reads TGTGCCAGCGGTTCCAGCGGGAGGGCAACAGATACGCAGTATTTT. Protein sequence: CASGSSGRATDTQYF.

The rearrangement joins TRBV19 to TRBJ1-2; 9 nucleotides line up with TRBD1. Germline V gene data show CDR1 as LNHDA and CDR2 as SQIVND (reference sequence). This CDR3 contains 13 residues. Unmatched junction bases numbered 3, after V lost 6 bases and J lost 4 bases. CDR3 sequence (DNA): TGTGCCAGTAGGAAGACAGGGGGCTATGGCTACACCTTC. This encodes CASRKTGGYGYTF.

Regarding this clone: One end of the junction does not line up with germline, which may come from a read error. The chain employs TRBV11-2 and TRBJ1-2; TRBD1 agrees at 8 bases. CDR3 length equals 16 residues. The germline V gene has CDR1 SGHAT and CDR2 FQNNGV. As DNA, the CDR3 is TGTGCCAGCAGCTCACTTACGGTCTGGGACAGGCCCCTTCCCTTCTTC. This codes for CASSSLTVWDRPLPFF.

The chain uses TRBV7-3 and TRBJ2-2; D gene uncertain. Trimming cost V 5 bases and J 1 base, with 11 bases left between them. The V gene's germline CDR1 is SGHTA and CDR2 FQGTGA. The CDR3 totals 15 residues. Here the CDR3 reads CASSRADGNTGELFF. CDR3 sequence (DNA): TGTGCCAGCAGCCGGGCTGACGGGAACACCGGGGAGCTGTTTTTT.

This chain joins TRBV6-1 and TRBJ1-5, with D unresolved. Trimming removed 2 bases from V and 2 bases from J, with 7 bases in between. CDR3 length: 14 residues. Germline V gene lookup returns CDR1 MNHNS and CDR2 SASEGT. Written as DNA, the CDR3 is TGTGCCAGCAGTGAAAGGGATGGCAATCAGCCCCAGCATTTT. It codes for CASSERDGNQPQHF.

The V gene is TRBV28, the J gene TRBJ2-4; D unresolved. The CDR3 totals 15 residues. Germline-derived CDR1 and CDR2 are MDHEN and SYDVKM. V was pared by 6 bases and J by 7 bases, with 19 bases between. The CDR3 reads CASSLYLVVGNIQYF. CDR3 nucleotides: TGTGCCAGCAGCCTATATTTGGTGGTAGGGAACATTCAGTACTTC.

The chain is built from TRBV28 and TRBJ1-5; 10 positions match TRBD1. With V trimmed by 4 bases and J by 3 bases, 3 bases remained unmatched. Per the germline V gene, CDR1 is MDHEN and CDR2 is SYDVKM. The length of the CDR3 is 15 residues. The CDR3 DNA follows: TGTGCCAGCAGTTGGGACAGGGGTGACAATCAGCCCCAGCATTTT. Translation gives CASSWDRGDNQPQHF. The full variable domain, completed using reference TRBV28 and TRBJ1-5, is DVKVTQSSRYLVKRTGEKVFLECVQDMDHENMFWYRQDPGLGLRLIYFSYDVKMKEKGDIPEGYSVSREKKERFSLILESASTNQTSMYLCASSWDRGDNQPQHFGDGTRLSIL.

The chain combines TRBV28 with TRBJ1-5, with D unclear. The CDR3 consists of 16 residues. Germline CDR1 is MDHEN and CDR2 is SYDVKM. Trimming removed 7 bases from V and 2 bases from J, with 18 bases in between. DNA of the CDR3: TGTGCCAGCAACCTAAAGGCGCAATGGGGCAATCAGCCCCAGCATTTT. It codes for CASNLKAQWGNQPQHF.

The chain uses TRBV19 and TRBJ2-1; TRBD1 is a possible D gene (6 bases). V lost 6 bases to trimming and J lost 0 bases, with 12 bases between them. The CDR3 consists of 15 residues. Looked up from germline, CDR1 is LNHDA and CDR2 is SQIVND (reference sequence). The DNA for the CDR3 is TGTGCCAGTAGGGTGGACAGAAGCTCCTACAATGAGCAGTTCTTC. Amino acids: CASRVDRSSYNEQFF.

The chain employs TRBV10-3 and TRBJ1-1; weak D call: TRBD1 (6 bases). Germline assignment: CDR1 ENHRY and CDR2 SYGVKD. With 10 bases removed from V and 0 bases from J, the gap between germline ends came to 12 bases. The CDR3 consists of 13 residues. DNA for the CDR3: TGTGCCACCGCCGGGACACTGAACACTGAAGCTTTCTTT. It is translated as CATAGTLNTEAFF.

The chain combines TRBV28 with TRBJ2-5, with D possibly called TRBD1 or TRBD2 (5 bases each). Trimming removed 1 base from V and 5 bases from J, with 11 bases in between. There are 14 residues in the CDR3. CDR1 is MDHEN, CDR2 SYDVKM, per germline. CDR3 amino acids: CASSLFAGSETQYF. The CDR3 DNA follows: TGTGCCAGCAGTTTATTCGCAGGGAGTGAGACCCAGTACTTC. Based on the CDR3 plus reference TRBV28 and TRBJ2-5, the full variable domain is DVKVTQSSRYLVKRTGEKVFLECVQDMDHENMFWYRQDPGLGLRLIYFSYDVKMKEKGDIPEGYSVSREKKERFSLILESASTNQTSMYLCASSLFAGSETQYFGPGTRLLVL.

The rearrangement joins TRBV21-1 to TRBJ2-6. TRBV21-1 is a pseudogene locus. CDR3 length: 17 amino acids. The CDR3 bases are TGTGCCAGCAGCAAAGGGGACGGTCGCTCTGGGGCCAACGTCCTGACTTTC. This codes for CASSKGDGRSGANVLTF.

This clone appeared once. The chain combines TRBV5-1 with TRBJ2-2; D ambiguous. V lost 2 bases and J lost 0, with 8 bases in between. Germline V gene data show CDR1 as SGHRS and CDR2 as YFSETQ. This CDR3 has 15 residues. The CDR3 sequence: CASSFFAANTGELFF. CDR3 DNA: TGCGCCAGCAGCTTCTTCGCCGCGAACACCGGGGAGCTGTTTTTT.

This clone occurred a few times. The rearrangement links TRBV28 to TRBJ1-1; D unresolved. Germline lookup yields CDR1 MDHEN and CDR2 SYDVKM. Trimming pared 2 bases from V and 5 bases from J, leaving 6 bases between. The CDR3 runs 12 residues. This CDR3 is CASSLKGTEAFF. Here the CDR3 DNA reads TGTGCCAGCAGTTTAAAGGGAACTGAAGCTTTCTTT.

For the CDR3, the DNA is TGTGCCTGGAACCCCGGGACCCCAGGGAATGAGCAGTTCTTC. Protein: CAWNPGTPGNEQFF. The V gene is TRBV30, the J gene TRBJ2-1; D may correspond to TRBD1 or TRBD2 (5 bases each). The CDR3 totals 14 residues. Germline loops: CDR1 GTSNPN, CDR2 SVGIG (reference sequence). V was clipped by 4 bases and J by 7 bases, with 17 bases between them.

The chain carries TRBV9 and TRBJ2-1; 8 nucleotides agree with TRBD2. This CDR3 spans 16 amino acids. The germline CDR1 and CDR2 sequences are SGDLS and YYNGEE. Germline trimming cut 0 bases from V and 5 bases from J; bases unmatched to any gene: 7. CDR3 in DNA: TGTGCCAGCAGCGTAGAAGGCGGGAGGATGAACAATGAGCAGTTCTTC. This encodes CASSVEGGRMNNEQFF.

The chain carries TRBV14 and TRBJ1-5; D not resolved. There are 19 residues in the CDR3. CDR1 SGHDN and CDR2 FVKESK come from the germline V gene. V lost 0 bases and J lost 0, with 18 bases in between. This CDR3 is CASSQEGGRLRNSNQPQHF. The CDR3 DNA sequence: TGTGCCAGCAGCCAAGAAGGCGGTCGCCTAAGGAATAGCAATCAGCCCCAGCATTTT.

This chain uses TRBV30 with TRBJ1-3; D is ambiguous. The V gene's germline CDR1 is GTSNPN and CDR2 SVGIG (reference sequence). Deletions cut 3 bases from V and 0 bases from J, with 12 bases between. The CDR3 spans 15 residues. The CDR3 DNA follows: TGTGCCTGGAGCGCGATTACGAGCTCTGGAAACACCATATATTTT. Amino acids: CAWSAITSSGNTIYF.

This chain connects TRBV9 to TRBJ2-3; D is unresolved. The CDR3 has 15 amino acids. Looked up from germline, CDR1 is SGDLS and CDR2 is YYNGEE. The V and J ends lost 0 bases and 0 bases respectively, with 8 bases between them. The CDR3 nucleotides read TGTGCCAGCAGCGTAGCGGCAGCTAGCACAGATACGCAGTATTTT. Protein: CASSVAAASTDTQYF. Drawing the rest from reference TRBV9 and TRBJ2-3, the complete variable domain is DSGVTQTPKHLITATGQRVTLRCSPRSGDLSVYWYQQSLDQGLQFLIQYYNGEERAKGNILERFSAQQFPDLHSELNLSSLELGDSALYFCASSVAAASTDTQYFGPGTRLTVL.

This chain links TRBV19 with TRBJ1-2, with D possibly being TRBD1 (6 bases). Germline CDR1 is LNHDA and CDR2 is SQIVND (reference sequence). This CDR3 spans 13 amino acids. The V end was cut by 4 bases, the J end by 3 bases, with 9 bases between. CDR3 sequence: CASSRGHYYGYTF. The CDR3, as DNA: TGTGCCAGTAGTAGGGGGCACTACTATGGCTACACCTTC. Full variable domain (rest looked up from reference TRBV19 and TRBJ1-2): DGGITQSPKYLFRKEGQNVTLSCEQNLNHDAMYWYRQDPGQGLRLIYYSQIVNDFQKGDIAEGYSVSREKKESFPLTVTSAQKNPTAFYLCASSRGHYYGYTFGSGTRLTVV.